Described below is a single T cell receptor (beta chain) sequence and its context. Among Cohort 3 donors, those recovered had two negative PCRs, clearance, or symptom resolution. The germline gives CDR1 SGHNT, CDR2 YENEEA. CDR3 length: 12 amino acids. V lost 8 bases and J lost 11, with 17 bases in between. The data were taken from a study of blood T cell repertoires in COVID-19. Study context: Samples of COVID-19 (acute and convalescent) were obtained from the United States, Italy and Spain. From T cells, B-cell-depleted T cells, or PBMCs came the material, which was cDNA or gDNA.

In the original analysis: The authors estimated nucleated cell counts from reference gene primer amplification. Here immunoSEQ multiplex PCR was the method, and the copy in TCRdb shows in-frame clones only, minus some. That table is the source of V, J and clone size, and D and trimming were worked out from the DNA. The profile shows about 480,000 clones, around nine tenths of them singletons. Sequencing was done on a sample of PBMCs or T cells enriched from blood (not recorded which). The origin of this receptor is a woman aged 35 to 49 who had recovered from COVID-19. V gene TRBV11-3 combines with J gene TRBJ2-3, with D tentatively TRBD2 (5 bases). In DNA, the CDR3 is TGTGCCAGCGGCCTCGAAACTCGGGGGCAGTATTTT. This encodes CASGLETRGQYF.